One and the same sample provided the 15 T cell receptor beta chains below, sequenced in a study of preoperative IRX-2 immunotherapy in early breast cancer. Indicated treatment: preoperative locoregional IRX-2 cytokine immunotherapy. Assay used: immunoSEQ multiplex PCR; TCRdb lists only in-frame clones, some missing. Of 40,000 to 50,000 clones listed, 70% to 85% were seen once; the top ten hold approximately 1.1%. The input for sequencing was tumor tissue, taken after IRX-2 immunotherapy. Source of these receptors: a human donor with breast cancer.

The J gene is TRBJ2-2, the V gene TRBV5-1; 8 bases are a match to TRBD2. CDR1 and CDR2 from the germline V gene are SGHRS and YFSETQ. The CDR3 spans 17 residues. Losses at the gene ends were 5 bases for V and 4 bases for J; bases not matched to a gene: 13. The CDR3 loop is CASRFSPGGATTGELFF. CDR3 DNA: TGCGCCAGCAGATTCTCACCGGGAGGGGCGACCACCGGGGAGCTGTTTTTT. The full variable domain, in which reference TRBV5-1 and TRBJ2-2 provide the parts outside the CDR3, is KAGVTQTPRYLIKTRGQQVTLSCSPISGHRSVSWYQQTPGQGLQFLFEYFSETQRNKGNFPGRFSGRQFSNSRSEMNVSTLELGDSALYLCASRFSPGGATTGELFFGEGSRLTVL.

CDR3 protein: CASSVTGGRGTEAFF. CDR3 coding DNA: TGTGCCAGCAGCGTTACAGGGGGCCGAGGCACTGAAGCTTTCTTT. The chain couples TRBV7-1 to TRBJ1-1; 9 nucleotides line up with TRBD1. TRBV7-1 is an open reading frame whose function is uncertain. This CDR3 region has 15 residues. J was trimmed by 4 bases and V by 5 bases; bases with no gene match: 8.

The gene calls are TRBV18 and TRBJ2-7; no clear D. CDR1 and CDR2 from the germline V gene are KGHSH and LQKENI. V was pared by 7 bases and J by 2 bases, with 12 bases between. The CDR3 sequence is 13 residues long. The CDR3 nucleotides are TGTGCCAGCTTCACCAGCTTACCCTACGAGCAGTACTTC. Its protein product is CASFTSLPYEQYF.

V and J are TRBV18 and TRBJ2-1; TRBD1 aligns across 10 bases. V lost 5 bases and J lost 4; bases outside the gene matches: 5. Germline CDR1 KGHSH, CDR2 LQKENI. The CDR3 is 15 residues long. The CDR3 region is CASSVRDRGYNEQFF. The CDR3 DNA reads TGTGCCAGCTCAGTCCGGGACAGGGGTTACAATGAGCAGTTCTTC.

The chain is built from TRBV5-1 and TRBJ2-1; perhaps TRBD2 as D (7 bases). Germline-derived CDR1 and CDR2 are SGHRS and YFSETQ. CDR3 length: 16 residues. V shed 8 bases and J shed 4 bases, with 22 bases lying between them. For the CDR3, the DNA is TGCGCCAGTACTGGAGGTGCGGGGGCGCCGTACAATGAGCAGTTCTTC. Translation gives CASTGGAGAPYNEQFF.

The chain is built from TRBV4-1 and TRBJ2-1; 7 nucleotides match TRBD2. Germline V gives CDR1 MGHRA, CDR2 YSYEKL. This CDR3 region has 16 residues. The ends lost 2 bases at V and 3 bases at J; junction bases unmatched: 7. CDR3 region: CASSQPGGRNYNEQFF. DNA of the CDR3: TGCGCCAGCAGCCAACCGGGGGGACGGAACTACAATGAGCAGTTCTTC.

The chain employs TRBV6-4 and TRBJ2-7; 10 positions agree with TRBD1. The germline gives CDR1 MRHNA, CDR2 SNTAGT. The length of the CDR3 is 17 residues. Unmatched junction bases numbered 12, after V lost 5 bases and J lost 2 bases. CDR3 sequence (DNA): TGTGCCAGCAGTTACGGAGGGACAGGGGAATTCACCTACGAGCAGTACTTC. The encoded protein is CASSYGGTGEFTYEQYF.

This chain uses TRBV19 with TRBJ1-1, with D unresolved. The CDR3 extends over 14 amino acids. Germline V gene sequence: CDR1 LNHDA, CDR2 SQIVND (reference sequence). Trimming shortened V by 4 bases and J by 4 bases, and 13 bases separated the two germline ends. CDR3 in amino acids: CASSKRDRFTEAFF. The CDR3 coding sequence is TGTGCCAGTAGTAAACGGGATCGATTCACTGAAGCTTTCTTT.

This clone was recorded once. The rearrangement uses TRBV10-2 and TRBJ2-5, with 7 bases lining up with TRBD1. CDR3 length equals 13 residues. Germline V CDR1 and CDR2: WSHSY, SAAADI. With V trimmed by 6 bases and J by 4 bases, 5 bases remained unmatched. DNA for the CDR3: TGCGCCAGCAGGACGACAGGGAGAGAGACCCAGTACTTC. Its translation is CASRTTGRETQYF.

The J gene is TRBJ2-1, the V gene TRBV5-1; no clear D. The CDR3 runs 15 residues. Germline values: CDR1 SGHRS, CDR2 YFSETQ. V was trimmed by 0 bases and J by 5 bases, leaving 12 bases between them. The CDR3 sequence is CASSLAPSPNNEQFF. The CDR3 nucleotides are TGCGCCAGCAGCTTGGCCCCCTCACCGAACAATGAGCAGTTCTTC.

The chain employs TRBV14 and TRBJ1-1; D is unresolved. Germline CDR1 is SGHDN and CDR2 is FVKESK. Deletions cut 1 base from V and 10 bases from J, with 10 bases between. The CDR3 contains 12 residues. CDR3 in amino acids: CASSQGASGAFF. The CDR3 nucleotides are TGTGCCAGCAGCCAAGGGGCGTCGGGAGCTTTCTTT.

The chain joins TRBV5-1 to TRBJ2-3; D is unresolved. The ends were cut back, 0 bases at V and 0 bases at J, with 5 bases in the middle. The germline V gene encodes CDR1 SGHRS and CDR2 YFSETQ. CDR3 size: 14 residues. The CDR3 sequence is CASSLASSTDTQYF. The CDR3, as DNA: TGCGCCAGCAGCTTGGCTTCCAGCACAGATACGCAGTATTTT.

This clone was detected a few times. The chain employs TRBV11-3 and TRBJ1-3; 7 nucleotides agree with TRBD1. This CDR3 has 16 residues. V shed 5 bases, J shed 2 bases, and the junction held 9 bases outside the gene matches. Per germline, CDR1 SGHNT and CDR2 YENEEA. CDR3: CASSQGGEVTGNTIYF. The CDR3 DNA reads as TGTGCCAGCAGCCAGGGGGGAGAGGTTACTGGAAACACCATATATTTT.

This clone was seen a handful of times. The rearrangement links TRBV28 to TRBJ1-2; TRBD1 is a possible D gene (6 bases). Trimming shortened V by 5 bases and J by 4 bases, and 14 bases separated the two germline ends. This CDR3 has 14 amino acids. Germline CDR1 reads MDHEN; CDR2 reads SYDVKM. CDR3 DNA: TGTGCCAGCAGTGCTTCCCAGGGGTTCTATGGCTACACCTTC. Translating gives CASSASQGFYGYTF.

The J gene is TRBJ2-3, the V gene TRBV1. TRBV1 is classified as a pseudogene. CDR3 length: 15 amino acids. The chain's CDR3 is CASSQDLLGTDTQYF. The DNA for the CDR3 is TGCGCCAGCAGCCAAGATCTTTTGGGGACAGATACGCAGTATTTT.